The clone carrying this T cell receptor (beta chain) was observed many times. No antigen is known for it. The sample comes from a study of T-cell memory formation after mild COVID-19. Study results and limitations: CD4+ clones that contracted lay mainly in CM and EM; CD8+ ones lay in EMRA. Pre-infection memory showed some responding clones, and this suggested that cross-reactive memory joined.

V lost 5 bases and J lost 6, with 14 bases in between. The CDR3 extends over 14 amino acids. Libraries for TCRalpha and TCRbeta carried sample barcodes and unique molecular identifiers via 5'RACE. TCRdb reanalysed the 5' RACE reads using MiXCR and keeps one entry per CDR3 protein. Of around 80,000 distinct CDR3 sequences in the sample, about 15% are singletons; the top ten hold under 35%. The J gene is TRBJ2-1, the V gene TRBV12-3 or TRBV12-4, with a possible D match to TRBD2 (5 bases). The sequencing input was PBMCs or a T cell subset sorted from them (not recorded which). This sequence originates from an adult woman who had mild COVID-19 (a few samples of this study predate the infection). Cell type and time point are not known. CDR3 sequence: CASSKASFLNEQFF. DNA for the CDR3: TGTGCCAGCAGTAAGGCTAGCTTCCTCAATGAGCAGTTCTTC.